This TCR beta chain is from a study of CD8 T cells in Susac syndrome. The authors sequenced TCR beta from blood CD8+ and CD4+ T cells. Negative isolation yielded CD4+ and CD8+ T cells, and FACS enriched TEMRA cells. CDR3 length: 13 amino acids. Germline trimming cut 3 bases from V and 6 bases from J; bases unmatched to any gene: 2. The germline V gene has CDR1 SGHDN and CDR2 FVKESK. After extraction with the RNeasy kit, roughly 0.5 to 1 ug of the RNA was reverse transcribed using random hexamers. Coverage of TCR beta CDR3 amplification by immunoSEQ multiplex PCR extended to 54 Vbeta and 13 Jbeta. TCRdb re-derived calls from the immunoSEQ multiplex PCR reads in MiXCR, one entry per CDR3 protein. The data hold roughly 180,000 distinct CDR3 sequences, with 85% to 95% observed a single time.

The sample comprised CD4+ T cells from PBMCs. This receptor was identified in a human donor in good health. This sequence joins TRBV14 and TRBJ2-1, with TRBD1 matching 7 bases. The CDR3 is CASSQNRGNEQFF. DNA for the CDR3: TGTGCCAGCAGCCAGAACAGGGGCAATGAGCAGTTCTTC.